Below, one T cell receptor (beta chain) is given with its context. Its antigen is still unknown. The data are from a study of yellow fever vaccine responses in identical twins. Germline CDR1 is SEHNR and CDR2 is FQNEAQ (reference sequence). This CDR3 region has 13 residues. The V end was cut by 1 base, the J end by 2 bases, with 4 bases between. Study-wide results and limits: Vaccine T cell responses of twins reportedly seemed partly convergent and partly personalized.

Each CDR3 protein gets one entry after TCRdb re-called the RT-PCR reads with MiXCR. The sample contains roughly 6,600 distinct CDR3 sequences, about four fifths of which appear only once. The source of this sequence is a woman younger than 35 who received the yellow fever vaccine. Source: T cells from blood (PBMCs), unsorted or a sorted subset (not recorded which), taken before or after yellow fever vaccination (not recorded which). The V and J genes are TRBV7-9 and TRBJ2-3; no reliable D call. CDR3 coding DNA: TGTGCCAGCAGCTTAGAGATCACAGATACGCAGTATTTT. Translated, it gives CASSLEITDTQYF.